The 32 T cell receptor beta chains below all came from one sample that was sequenced in a study of metastatic and nonmetastatic thyroid tumors. Every patient underwent thyroid surgery untreated. TCRdb used MiXCR to call clones anew from the PCR reads. This sample has 5,700 or so clones, with about two fifths found just once. The sequenced sample was adjacent normal tissue. All receptors come from a female donor with papillary thyroid cancer or a benign thyroid nodule (not recorded which). Some clones in this sample may be carry-over from other donors' samples.

The chain is built from TRBV30 and TRBJ2-7; 10 bases line up with TRBD2. The ends lost 2 bases at V and 6 bases at J; junction bases unmatched: 7. Germline V gene sequence: CDR1 GTSNPN, CDR2 SVGIG (reference sequence). The CDR3 spans 14 residues. The CDR3 DNA reads TGTGCCTGGAGTACTCTAGCGGGAGATATCGAGCAGTACTTC. It codes for CAWSTLAGDIEQYF.

This clone came up a few times. The rearrangement joins TRBV2 to TRBJ2-7; D remains ambiguous. Trimming removed 2 bases from V and 1 base from J, with 6 bases in between. CDR3 length equals 13 residues. CDR1 is SNHLY and CDR2 is FYNNEI in the germline V gene. The CDR3 spells CASSETASYEQYF. Written as DNA, the CDR3 is TGTGCCAGCAGTGAAACGGCTTCCTACGAGCAGTACTTC.

The chain combines TRBV20-1 with TRBJ1-5, with D hard to call. The germline V and J ends were trimmed by 6 bases and 0 bases, with 12 bases remaining between them. From germline, CDR1 is DFQATT and CDR2 SNEGSKA (reference sequence). This CDR3 contains 14 residues. DNA for the CDR3: TGCAGTGCCACGGGAGTCTATAGCAATCAGCCCCAGCATTTT. Translation: CSATGVYSNQPQHF.

This clone was seen a single time. Sequence at one end of the junction differs from germline and may be a read error. This chain connects TRBV20-1 to TRBJ2-3; D call uncertain. Germline V gene sequence: CDR1 DFQATT, CDR2 SNEGSKA (reference sequence). The CDR3 length is 14 residues. CDR3: CSAQGGYGTYTQYF. CDR3 DNA sequence: TGCAGTGCTCAAGGTGGATACGGCACATATACTCAGTATTTT.

Points on this clone: Germline and junction disagree at one end, which may indicate a read error. CDR3 DNA sequence: TGTGCCAGCAGCCCGGATCTGGAAGGGGAAAAACTGTGTTTT. This sequence encodes CASSPDLEGEKLCF. This chain joins TRBV6-1 and TRBJ1-4, with D possibly TRBD1 on 5 matching bases. Looked up from germline, CDR1 is MNHNS and CDR2 is SASEGT. The CDR3 is made up of 14 amino acids.

The chain joins TRBV24-1 to TRBJ2-1, with 11 nucleotides matching TRBD2. This CDR3 spans 17 amino acids. V lost 2 bases and J lost 2; bases outside the gene matches: 4. Germline V gene sequence: CDR1 KGHDR, CDR2 SFDVKD. This CDR3 reads CATSDSGTSGTYNEQFF. The CDR3 region has the DNA TGTGCCACCAGTGATTCTGGGACTAGCGGAACCTACAATGAGCAGTTCTTC.

The sample holds a few counts of this clone. In DNA, the CDR3 is TGTGCCAGCAGTTACTCGAGTGGGTCTGGAAACACCATATATTTT. Its translation: CASSYSSGSGNTIYF. The chain recombines TRBV6-2 or TRBV6-3 with TRBJ1-3; no clear D. The CDR3 runs 15 residues. Germline CDR1 and CDR2: MNHEY and SVGEGT. V lost 0 bases to trimming and J lost 1 base, with 7 bases between them.

The DNA for the CDR3 is TGTGCCAGCAGTCCAGGGGGACCCTCCTACGAGCAGTACTTC. Translated, it gives CASSPGGPSYEQYF. V gene TRBV27 combines with J gene TRBJ2-7; 7 bases are shared with TRBD1. Germline CDR1 MNHEY, CDR2 SMNVEV (reference sequence). The V segment lost 5 bases and the J segment 0 bases; nucleotides outside the gene matches: 4. CDR3 size: 14 residues.

In this sample, this clone turned up a few times. This may stem from a read error, because a much larger clone lies one nucleotide away. Other DNA sequences in this sample translate to the same CDR3. The gene calls are TRBV6-1 and TRBJ2-7; TRBD2 aligns across 12 bases. V trimming: 2 bases; J trimming: 4 bases; junction bases outside the gene matches: 6. The CDR3 consists of 16 residues. The germline V gene has CDR1 MNHNS and CDR2 SASEGT. CDR3 sequence: CASSEIGLAGFYEQYF. The CDR3 coding sequence is TGTGCCAGCAGTGAAATCGGACTAGCGGGGTTTTACGAGCAGTACTTC.

This clone was counted many times. V gene TRBV4-1 combines with J gene TRBJ2-1, with 8 nucleotides matching TRBD2. Germline V lookup: CDR1 MGHRA, CDR2 YSYEKL. This CDR3 is built from 17 residues. After removal of 3 bases from V and 6 bases from J, the junction contained 13 bases not matched to a gene. Here the CDR3 DNA reads TGCGCCAGCAGCCAGACTAGCTGGGGGGCGGGGGGCAATGAGCAGTTCTTC. Translating gives CASSQTSWGAGGNEQFF.

This clone came up a few times. The germline gene is not matched at one end of the junction; a read error may be the cause. The chain has TRBV19 and TRBJ1-1; the D gene is possibly TRBD1 (5 bases). Germline CDR1 reads LNHDA; CDR2 reads SQIVND (reference sequence). CDR3 length: 14 amino acids. For the CDR3, the DNA is TGTGCCAGTAGTTCCGGGGGGGGGTACACTCAAGCTTTCTTT. It translates to CASSSGGGYTQAFF.

The rearrangement links TRBV7-9 to TRBJ2-2; unclear D gene. Germline values: CDR1 SEHNR, CDR2 FQNEAQ (reference sequence). Between the trimmed V and J ends, which lost 3 bases and 7 bases, there was a span of 15 bases. There are 15 residues in the CDR3. The CDR3 nucleotides are TGTGCCAGCAGCTTCGATGGGTTAAGTGGCGGGGAGCTGTTTTTT. It encodes CASSFDGLSGGELFF.

The chain has TRBV11-2 and TRBJ1-1; D remains ambiguous. The CDR3 extends over 14 amino acids. Trimming took off 7 bases at V and 5 bases at J, with 17 bases between the two ends. Germline values: CDR1 SGHAT, CDR2 FQNNGV. In DNA, the CDR3 is TGTGCCAGCACCCCCATGTCCTCGAGGACTGAAGCTTTCTTT. This codes for CASTPMSSRTEAFF. Full variable domain (rest looked up from reference TRBV11-2 and TRBJ1-1): EAGVAQSPRYKIIEKRQSVAFWCNPISGHATLYWYQQILGQGPKLLIQFQNNGVVDDSQLPKDRFSAERLKGVDSTLKIQPAKLEDSAVYLCASTPMSSRTEAFFGQGTRLTVV.

This rearrangement joins TRBV20-1 to TRBJ2-7; the match to TRBD2 covers 10 bases. In germline, CDR1 is DFQATT, CDR2 SNEGSKA (reference sequence). This CDR3 region has 14 residues. The trim removed 2 bases at V and 0 bases at J, leaving 1 base unmatched. CDR3 sequence: CSARLAGASYEQYF. Here the CDR3 DNA reads TGCAGTGCTAGACTAGCGGGGGCCTCCTACGAGCAGTACTTC.

This clone appeared once. The gene calls are TRBV5-1 and TRBJ2-2, with TRBD2 identical over 12 bases. V lost 5 bases to trimming and J lost 7 bases; unmatched junction nucleotides: 6. Germline CDR1 is SGHRS and CDR2 is YFSETQ. CDR3 size: 15 residues. CDR3 DNA sequence: TGCGCCAGCAGGACCGGGACTAGCGGGTTCGGGGAGCTGTTTTTT. Amino acids: CASRTGTSGFGELFF.

V gene TRBV16 combines with J gene TRBJ1-2, with 11 bases fitting TRBD1. Germline V lookup: CDR1 KGHSY, CDR2 FQNENV. The CDR3 consists of 15 residues. J lost 5 bases, V lost 3 bases, and 5 bases had no gene match. CDR3 in DNA: TGTGCCAGCAGCCACGGACAGGGGGCGGGTTATGGCTACACCTTC. Residues: CASSHGQGAGYGYTF.

The genes are TRBV7-6 and TRBJ1-6, with unresolved D. The germline V gene encodes CDR1 SGHVS and CDR2 FNYEAQ. CDR3 length equals 16 residues. The ends were cut back, 5 bases at V and 0 bases at J, with 11 bases in the middle. The chain's CDR3 is CASSESRSSYNSPLHF. CDR3 nucleotide sequence: TGTGCCAGCAGCGAATCCAGGAGCTCCTATAATTCACCCCTCCACTTT.

The rearrangement joins TRBV6-2 or TRBV6-3 to TRBJ1-6; D is possibly TRBD1 (5 bases). Looked up from germline, CDR1 is MNHEY and CDR2 is SVGEGT. The ends were cut back, 9 bases at V and 3 bases at J, with 12 bases in the middle. CDR3 size: 14 residues. This chain's CDR3 is CASTGDGYNSPLHF. The DNA for the CDR3 is TGTGCCAGTACGGGGGACGGCTATAATTCACCCCTCCACTTT.

This clone counts as medium-sized. The J gene is TRBJ2-3, the V gene TRBV30; TRBD1 matches at 7 bases. Germline assignment: CDR1 GTSNPN and CDR2 SVGIG (reference sequence). V lost 2 bases, J lost 2 bases, and 4 bases stayed unmatched. The CDR3 runs 14 residues. DNA for the CDR3: TGTGCCTGGAGTAGGGGACAGCTCACAGATACGCAGTATTTT. Protein product: CAWSRGQLTDTQYF. Together with reference TRBV30 and TRBJ2-3, the CDR3 gives the full variable domain: SQTIHQWPATLVQPVGSPLSLECTVEGTSNPNLYWYRQAAGRGLQLLFYSVGIGQISSEVPQNLSASRPQDRQFILSSKKLLLSDSGFYLCAWSRGQLTDTQYFGPGTRLTVL.

This clone was counted a few times. The rearrangement links TRBV28 to TRBJ2-7; 8 bases align to TRBD1. The CDR3 contains 15 residues. The J segment lost 0 bases and the V segment lost 6 bases, leaving 7 bases of the junction unmatched. The V gene's germline CDR1 is MDHEN and CDR2 SYDVKM. DNA for the CDR3: TGTGCCAGCAGCAGGCCCAGGGGGCTCTCCTACGAGCAGTACTTC. Protein: CASSRPRGLSYEQYF.

In the case of this clone: A read error may explain this, as a much larger clone is one base away. V gene TRBV7-2 combines with J gene TRBJ2-7; D is perhaps TRBD1 (5 bases). The V and J ends lost 6 bases and 5 bases respectively, with 11 bases between them. Germline CDR1 SGHTA, CDR2 FQGNSA. The CDR3 contains 12 residues. The CDR3 sequence is CASRFTGHEQYF. CDR3 DNA sequence: TGTGCCAGCAGGTTTACAGGCCACGAGCAGTACTTC.

By proportion, this clone is medium-sized. The V gene is TRBV7-6, the J gene TRBJ1-6; TRBD1 aligns across 7 bases. CDR1 is SGHVS and CDR2 is FNYEAQ in the germline V gene. V lost 1 base to trimming and J lost 1 base; unmatched junction nucleotides: 4. The CDR3 runs 17 residues. DNA of the CDR3: TGTGCCAGCAGCTTAGGCCCACAGGGGTCCTATAATTCACCCCTCCACTTT. This codes for CASSLGPQGSYNSPLHF.

This sequence joins TRBV20-1 and TRBJ2-3; 10 bases line up with TRBD2. The CDR3 runs 16 residues. The V and J ends lost 5 bases and 4 bases, in that order; junction bases with no gene match: 12. The germline CDR1 and CDR2 sequences are DFQATT and SNEGSKA (reference sequence). CDR3 DNA sequence: TGCAGTGCTGGGCGGCTAGCGGGAGTAGCATCAGATACGCAGTATTTT. This codes for CSAGRLAGVASDTQYF.

This chain's CDR3 is CASSHPGEQFF. The CDR3 DNA reads as TGTGCCAGCAGCCACCCCGGAGAGCAGTTCTTC. The V call is TRBV11-1, the J call TRBJ2-1, with no clear D. The CDR3 covers 11 residues. Germline V CDR1 and CDR2: SGHAT, FQDESV (reference sequence). Trimming cost V 5 bases and J 10 bases, with 9 bases left between them. Using reference TRBV11-1 and TRBJ2-1 for the parts outside the CDR3, the full variable domain is EAEVAQSPRYKITEKSQAVAFWCDPISGHATLYWYRQILGQGPELLVQFQDESVVDDSQLPKDRFSAERLKGVDSTLKIQPAELGDSAMYLCASSHPGEQFFGPGTRLTVL.

V and J are TRBV7-8 and TRBJ2-7; D is perhaps TRBD1 or TRBD2 (6 bases each). This CDR3 contains 16 residues. The germline V and J ends were trimmed by 0 bases and 0 bases, with 12 bases remaining between them. CDR1 and CDR2 (germline): SGHVS, FQNEAQ. CDR3: CASSLAAGGSSYEQYF. The CDR3 bases are TGTGCCAGCAGCTTAGCCGCCGGGGGCTCCTCCTACGAGCAGTACTTC. The variable domain in full, with the rest retrieved from reference TRBV7-8 and TRBJ2-7, is GAGVSQSPRYKVAKRGQDVALRCDPISGHVSLFWYQQALGQGPEFLTYFQNEAQLDKSGLPSDRFFAERPEGSVSTLKIQRTQQEDSAVYLCASSLAAGGSSYEQYFGPGTRLTVT.

This clone has just a few counts. The CDR3 spells CASSSGQLGETEAFF. The CDR3 DNA reads TGTGCCAGCAGTTCGGGACAGTTGGGAGAGACTGAAGCTTTCTTT. V and J are TRBV6-5 and TRBJ1-1; TRBD1 agrees at 7 bases. Per the germline V gene, CDR1 is MNHEY and CDR2 is SVGAGI. There are 15 residues in the CDR3. With V trimmed by 4 bases and J by 5 bases, 10 bases remained unmatched.

The J gene is TRBJ2-7, the V gene TRBV11-1; the match to TRBD2 covers 9 bases. J was trimmed by 6 bases and V by 6 bases; bases with no gene match: 18. Per germline, CDR1 SGHAT and CDR2 FQDESV (reference sequence). This CDR3 is 17 amino acids long. CDR3 sequence reads: CASSTILASSGKVEQYF. CDR3 sequence (DNA): TGTGCCAGCAGTACGATATTGGCATCTAGCGGGAAAGTCGAGCAGTACTTC.

The CDR3 DNA reads TGCGCCAGCAGCTTGGCCGGACAGCCTAACTATGGCTACACCTTC. This sequence encodes CASSLAGQPNYGYTF. The chain carries TRBV5-1 and TRBJ1-2; tentative D call: TRBD1 (6 bases). Germline CDR1 reads SGHRS; CDR2 reads YFSETQ. Deletions cut 0 bases from V and 0 bases from J, with 9 bases between. There are 15 residues in the CDR3.

This clone was observed a handful of times. This chain connects TRBV6-5 to TRBJ1-1; possibly TRBD1 for D (5 bases). This CDR3 comprises 13 residues. Germline-derived CDR1 and CDR2 are MNHEY and SVGAGI. V was pared by 7 bases and J by 4 bases, with 13 bases between. The CDR3: CASMGPTGTEAFF. The CDR3 DNA reads TGTGCCAGCATGGGGCCGACGGGCACTGAAGCTTTCTTT.

J is TRBJ2-7 and V is TRBV11-2, with a weak D call TRBD2 (5 bases). Trimming took 0 bases from V and 6 from J, leaving 12 bases between them. Per germline, CDR1 SGHAT and CDR2 FQNNGV. The CDR3 is 14 residues long. CDR3 sequence reads: CASSLDYTSREQYF. CDR3 sequence (DNA): TGTGCCAGCAGCTTAGATTATACTAGTCGCGAGCAGTACTTC.

J is TRBJ2-1 and V is TRBV6-2 or TRBV6-3; TRBD1 agrees at 8 bases. CDR1 is MNHEY and CDR2 is SVGEGT in the germline V gene. CDR3 size: 15 residues. V dropped 6 bases and J dropped 4; count of bases not matched to a gene: 8. The CDR3 coding sequence is TGTGCCAGCAGACTTACAGGGGGGTCTTACAATGAGCAGTTCTTC. Its protein is CASRLTGGSYNEQFF.

V is TRBV28 and J is TRBJ1-3; D gene ambiguous. The CDR3 has 11 residues. In germline, CDR1 is MDHEN, CDR2 SYDVKM. V lost 6 bases to trimming and J lost 6 bases, with 6 bases between them. The CDR3 nucleotides read TGTGCCAGCAGGACTGAAAACACCATATATTTT. Translating gives CASRTENTIYF.